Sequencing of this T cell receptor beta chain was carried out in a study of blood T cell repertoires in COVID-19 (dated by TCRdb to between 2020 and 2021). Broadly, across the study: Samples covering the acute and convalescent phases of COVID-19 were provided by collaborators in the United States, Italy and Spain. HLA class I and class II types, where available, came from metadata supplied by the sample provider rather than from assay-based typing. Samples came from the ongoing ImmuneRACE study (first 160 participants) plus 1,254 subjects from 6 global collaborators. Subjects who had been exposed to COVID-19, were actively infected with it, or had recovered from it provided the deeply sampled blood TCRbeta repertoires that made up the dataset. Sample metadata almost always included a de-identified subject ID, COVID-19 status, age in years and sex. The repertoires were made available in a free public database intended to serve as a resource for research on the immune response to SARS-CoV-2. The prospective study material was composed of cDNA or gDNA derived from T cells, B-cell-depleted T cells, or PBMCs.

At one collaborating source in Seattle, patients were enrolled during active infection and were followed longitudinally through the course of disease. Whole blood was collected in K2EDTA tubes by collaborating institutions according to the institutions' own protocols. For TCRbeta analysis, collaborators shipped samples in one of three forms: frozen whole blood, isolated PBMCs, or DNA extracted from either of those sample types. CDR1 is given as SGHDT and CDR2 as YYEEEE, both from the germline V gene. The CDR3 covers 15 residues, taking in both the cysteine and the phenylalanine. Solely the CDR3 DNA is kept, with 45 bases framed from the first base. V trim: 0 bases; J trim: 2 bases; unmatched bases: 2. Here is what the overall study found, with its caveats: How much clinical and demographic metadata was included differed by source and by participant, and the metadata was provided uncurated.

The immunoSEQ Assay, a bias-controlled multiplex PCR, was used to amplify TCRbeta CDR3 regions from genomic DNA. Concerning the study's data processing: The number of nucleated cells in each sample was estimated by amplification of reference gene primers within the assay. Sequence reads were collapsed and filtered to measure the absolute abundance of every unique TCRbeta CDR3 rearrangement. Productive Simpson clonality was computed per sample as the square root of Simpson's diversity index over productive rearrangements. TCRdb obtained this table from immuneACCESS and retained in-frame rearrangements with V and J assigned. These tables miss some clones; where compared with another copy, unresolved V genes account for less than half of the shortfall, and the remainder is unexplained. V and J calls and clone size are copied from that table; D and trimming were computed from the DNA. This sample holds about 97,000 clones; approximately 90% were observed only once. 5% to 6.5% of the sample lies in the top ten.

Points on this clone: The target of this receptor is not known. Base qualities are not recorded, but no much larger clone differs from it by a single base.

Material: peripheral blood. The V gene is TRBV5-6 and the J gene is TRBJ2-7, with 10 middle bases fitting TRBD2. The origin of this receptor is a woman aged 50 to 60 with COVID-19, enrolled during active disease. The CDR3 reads CASSLAAGGTYEQYF. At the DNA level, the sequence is TGTGCCAGCAGCTTGGCAGCGGGGGGGACCTACGAGCAGTACTTC.